A single sample gave rise to the 13 T cell receptor beta chains below, sequenced in a study of blood T cell repertoires in COVID-19. Here immunoSEQ multiplex PCR was the method, and the copy in TCRdb shows in-frame clones only, minus some. The profile shows hundreds of thousands of clones, about 82% of them singletons. Material for sequencing was peripheral blood. These receptor sequences come from a woman of 80 years or more with acute or convalescent COVID-19.

This chain uses TRBV28 with TRBJ1-2, with a weak D call TRBD1 (5 bases). This CDR3 contains 15 residues. Trimming removed 5 bases at V and 5 bases at J, with 18 bases between. In germline, CDR1 is MDHEN, CDR2 SYDVKM. CDR3 nucleotide sequence: TGTGCCAGCAGTGAAAGTCAGGGTTCTGAATATGGCTACACCTTC. As protein: CASSESQGSEYGYTF.

This clone was recorded a few times. The rearrangement uses TRBV7-2 and TRBJ2-1, with 10 bases aligning to TRBD2. Germline values: CDR1 SGHTA, CDR2 FQGNSA. V was clipped by 4 bases and J by 2 bases; unmatched bases: 8. This CDR3 spans 17 amino acids. The CDR3 DNA reads TGTGCCAGCAGCTCCAGTTTGACTAGCGGGCCCTACAATGAGCAGTTCTTC. Protein: CASSSSLTSGPYNEQFF.

The V call is TRBV19, the J call TRBJ2-2; 8 bases align to TRBD1. V shed 5 bases and J 2 bases; nucleotides not matched to a gene: 7. The V gene's germline CDR1 is LNHDA and CDR2 SQIVND (reference sequence). The CDR3 runs to 16 residues. The chain's CDR3 is CASSGGTGLNTGELFF. The CDR3 DNA reads TGTGCCAGTAGTGGGGGGACAGGCCTTAACACCGGGGAGCTGTTTTTT.

This rearrangement joins TRBV6-1 to TRBJ1-6; D ambiguous. V lost 3 bases and J lost 7, with 13 bases in between. The CDR3 runs 15 residues. Germline loops: CDR1 MNHNS, CDR2 SASEGT. In nucleotides, the CDR3 is TGTGCCAGCAGTGATGGAGTCATCCACAATTCACCCCTCCACTTT. Amino acid sequence: CASSDGVIHNSPLHF.

This chain links TRBV6-2 or TRBV6-3 with TRBJ2-7, with D possibly matching TRBD2 (6 bases). CDR1 and CDR2 from the germline V gene are MNHEY and SVGEGT. This CDR3 comprises 15 residues. With 7 bases removed from V and 3 bases from J, the gap between germline ends came to 19 bases. The CDR3 region is CASIPGDFPIYEQYF. The CDR3 nucleotides read TGTGCCAGCATCCCCGGGGACTTCCCTATCTACGAGCAGTACTTC.

CDR3 DNA: TGTGCCAGCACCCGACTAGACCTCAATGAGCAGTTCTTC. As protein: CASTRLDLNEQFF. The chain links TRBV6-5 to TRBJ2-1, with TRBD2 as a possible D gene (6 bases). Trimming removed 7 bases at V and 6 bases at J, with 13 bases between. CDR1 is MNHEY and CDR2 is SVGAGI in the germline V gene. The CDR3 consists of 13 residues.

The chain has TRBV5-6 and TRBJ1-2; 7 positions match TRBD1. After removal of 1 base from V and 6 bases from J, the junction contained 9 bases not matched to a gene. The CDR3 runs 15 residues. Germline V CDR1 and CDR2: SGHDT, YYEEEE. CDR3 nucleotides: TGTGCCAGCAGCTTGCCGGGACAGAAGAGGAATGGCTACACCTTC. Encoded protein: CASSLPGQKRNGYTF.

The chain has TRBV3-1 (or the pseudogene TRBV3-2) and TRBJ2-7; TRBD2 matches at 8 bases. The V and J ends lost 3 bases and 4 bases, in that order; junction bases with no gene match: 8. The CDR3 covers 15 residues. CDR1 and CDR2 from the germline V gene are LGHDT and YNNKEL (reference sequence). The DNA of the CDR3 is TGTGCCAGCAGCCAGCCCGGGACTAGGTGGTACGAGCAGTACTTC. This gives the protein CASSQPGTRWYEQYF.

The rearrangement links TRBV11-2 to TRBJ2-4; no clear D gene. Trimming took 3 bases from V and 6 from J, leaving 12 bases between them. Germline CDR1 SGHAT, CDR2 FQNNGV. The CDR3 consists of 14 residues. The CDR3 loop is CASSLASAANIQYF. The CDR3 region has the DNA TGTGCCAGCAGCTTGGCGAGCGCTGCAAACATTCAGTACTTC. Combining the CDR3 with reference TRBV11-2 and TRBJ2-4 gives the whole variable domain EAGVAQSPRYKIIEKRQSVAFWCNPISGHATLYWYQQILGQGPKLLIQFQNNGVVDDSQLPKDRFSAERLKGVDSTLKIQPAKLEDSAVYLCASSLASAANIQYFGAGTRLSVL.

The rearrangement joins TRBV9 to TRBJ2-3; the D gene is possibly TRBD1 (6 bases). CDR3 size: 17 residues. CDR1 and CDR2 (germline): SGDLS, YYNGEE. Trimming took 0 bases from V and 3 from J, leaving 17 bases between them. The CDR3 coding sequence is TGTGCCAGCAGCGTAGGCCCCAGGGGAGTCGGGACAGATACGCAGTATTTT. Its protein product is CASSVGPRGVGTDTQYF.

In its sample, this clone was seen once. This sequence joins TRBV7-8 and TRBJ2-1; 10 bases fit TRBD2. Germline trimming cut 3 bases from V and 5 bases from J; bases unmatched to any gene: 10. Germline values: CDR1 SGHVS, CDR2 FQNEAQ. The CDR3 totals 17 residues. In DNA form, the CDR3 reads TGTGCCAGCAGCTTCACCTCTAGCGGGAGAAGCAACAATGAGCAGTTCTTC. Translation gives CASSFTSSGRSNNEQFF.

This clone was observed once. The genes are TRBV29-1 and TRBJ1-5, with TRBD1 identical over 9 bases. This CDR3 has 12 residues. CDR1 is SQVTM and CDR2 is ANQGSEA in the germline V gene. Trimming took 6 bases from V and 5 from J; bases not matched to a gene: 2. The CDR3 is CSVGQGHQPQHF. The CDR3 DNA reads as TGCAGCGTGGGACAGGGTCATCAGCCCCAGCATTTT.

The V gene is TRBV28, the J gene TRBJ1-4, with D maybe TRBD1 (6 bases). CDR3 length equals 16 residues. Trimming shortened V by 6 bases and J by 0 bases, and 14 bases separated the two germline ends. Germline V gives CDR1 MDHEN, CDR2 SYDVKM. The CDR3 reads CASSLTDSTTNEKLFF. The CDR3 DNA reads TGTGCCAGCAGCCTCACGGACAGCACAACTAATGAAAAACTGTTTTTT.